Below, one T cell receptor (beta chain) is given with its context. The antigen is not known. The data were taken from a study of T cell responses to AZD1222 COVID-19 vaccine. Study-level points and caveats: The study found vaccine-associated CD4 TCRs spanning spike, dominant at 160-218 and 743-854. Donors were chiefly white British, with a greater number of females, and clonal diversity was perhaps underestimated. Epitopes outside B.1.351 and B.1.1.7 mutated regions reportedly drew nearly half of spike TCRs.

Trimming shortened V by 4 bases and J by 7 bases, and 11 bases separated the two germline ends. The CDR3 has 13 residues. Germline V gene sequence: CDR1 SGHNT, CDR2 YYREEE (reference sequence). Some clones are missing from TCRdb's copy, which holds only in-frame ones; the method was immunoSEQ multiplex PCR. This table has around 120,000 clones, 80% to 90% appearing once. The source is an adult in good health. The V call is TRBV5-4, the J call TRBJ2-2; perhaps TRBD1 as D (6 bases). Sequencing was performed on peripheral blood, taken on day 0 of AZD1222 vaccination. The CDR3 here is CASSPRTVGELFF. The DNA for the CDR3 is TGTGCCAGCAGCCCCAGGACAGTCGGGGAGCTGTTTTTT. Complete variable domain (other parts from reference TRBV5-4 and TRBJ2-2): ETGVTQSPTHLIKTRGQQVTLRCSSQSGHNTVSWYQQALGQGPQFIFQYYREEENGRGNFPPRFSGLQFPNYSSELNVNALELDDSALYLCASSPRTVGELFFGEGSRLTVL.